This T cell receptor beta chain was recovered during a study of Ad26.COV2.S vaccination and SARS-CoV-2 variants. About the research overall: Trial arm assignment for the donor was COV1001 Ad26.COV2.S. In the study, Ad26.COV2.S was injected intramuscularly once, or twice 56 days apart. Findings and limits, study-wide: Vaccine and placebo recipients had similar non-spike TCR breadth. Substantial response breadth was reportedly seen for spike-specific CD8+ and CD4+ T cells after vaccination.

Details on this clone: Its antigen is not identified.

Only in-frame clones appear in the TCRdb table, and some are missing; sequencing was by immunoSEQ multiplex PCR. The repertoire consists of some 460,000 clones, with 89% occurring once and the leading ten covering about 1.5%. The treatment was: some 20 received Ad26.COV2.S at low or high dose, single or two shots; five or six received placebo; per-sample allocation not given. The study sampled participants on day 63 after the first vaccine or placebo injection. The V segment lost 3 bases and the J segment 7 bases; nucleotides outside the gene matches: 4. Looked up from germline, CDR1 is KGHSH and CDR2 is LQKENI. The CDR3 loop spans 14 amino acids.

The TCR was taken from a person aged 18-65 years who received the Ad26.COV2.S COVID-19 vaccine or a placebo. The gene calls are TRBV18 and TRBJ2-1; TRBD1 matches at 9 bases. Here the sequenced sample was peripheral blood, taken in a trial of Ad26.COV2.S vaccine versus placebo. The chain's CDR3 is CASSPRQGGNEQFF. CDR3 nucleotides: TGTGCCAGCTCACCGAGACAGGGGGGAAATGAGCAGTTCTTC.